Only one count was recorded for the clone carrying this T cell receptor beta chain. Which cohort a participant joined came from the clinical history participants gave. In Cohort 3, a recovered donor had either two negative PCRs, clearance, or symptom resolution. Source study methods: Reference gene primer amplification in the assay estimated nucleated cell counts. Profiled with immunoSEQ multiplex PCR; TCRdb holds only in-frame clones, not every one. D and trimming come from the DNA, and the V and J calls and clone size come from that table. The sample contains about 400,000 clones, around 92% of which appear only once. The CDR3 runs 13 residues. The J segment lost 4 bases and the V segment lost 2 bases, leaving 2 bases of the junction unmatched. Germline loops: CDR1 SGHKS, CDR2 YYEKEE (reference sequence). The data belong to a study of blood T cell repertoires in COVID-19. Turning to the study itself: Samples came from the United States, Italy and Spain, spanning acute and convalescent COVID-19.

V gene TRBV5-5 combines with J gene TRBJ1-1, with 7 bases lining up with TRBD1. This receptor was obtained from a woman between 25 and 40 years old who had recovered from COVID-19. Sequencing input: PBMCs or T cells enriched from blood (not recorded which). The CDR3 nucleotides read TGTGCCAGCAGCTTACAGGGGCTCACTGAAGCTTTCTTT. Residues: CASSLQGLTEAFF.